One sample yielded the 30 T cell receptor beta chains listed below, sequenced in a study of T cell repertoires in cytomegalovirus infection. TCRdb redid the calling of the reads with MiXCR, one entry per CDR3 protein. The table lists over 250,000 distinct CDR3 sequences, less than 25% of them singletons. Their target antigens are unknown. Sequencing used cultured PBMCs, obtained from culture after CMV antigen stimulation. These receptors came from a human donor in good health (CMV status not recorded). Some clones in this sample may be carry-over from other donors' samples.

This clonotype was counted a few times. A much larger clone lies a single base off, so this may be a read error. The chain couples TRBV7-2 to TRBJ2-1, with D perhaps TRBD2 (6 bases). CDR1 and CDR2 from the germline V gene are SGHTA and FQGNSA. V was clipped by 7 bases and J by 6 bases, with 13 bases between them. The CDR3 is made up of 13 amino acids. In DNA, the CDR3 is TGTGCCAGCAAGACTAGGGTGTTCAATGAGCAGTTCTTC. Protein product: CASKTRVFNEQFF.

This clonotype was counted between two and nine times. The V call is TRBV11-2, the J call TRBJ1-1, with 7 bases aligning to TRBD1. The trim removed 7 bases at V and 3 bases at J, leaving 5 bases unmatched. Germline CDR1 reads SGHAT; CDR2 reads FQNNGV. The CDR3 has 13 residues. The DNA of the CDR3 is TGTGCCAGCAAACAGACAGGGTACACTGAAGCTTTCTTT. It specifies CASKQTGYTEAFF.

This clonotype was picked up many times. The CDR3 loop is CASSLVSGRETQYF. The CDR3 DNA follows: TGTGCCAGCAGCTTAGTATCCGGGAGAGAGACCCAGTACTTC. The chain combines TRBV7-2 with TRBJ2-5, with a possible D match to TRBD2 (6 bases). The germline V gene has CDR1 SGHTA and CDR2 FQGNSA. The V end was cut by 1 base, the J end by 4 bases, with 10 bases between. The CDR3 length is 14 residues.

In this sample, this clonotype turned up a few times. The CDR3 protein is CASSPWTGQRNTIYF. In nucleotides, the CDR3 is TGTGCCAGCAGCCCATGGACAGGGCAACGAAACACCATATATTTT. The chain recombines TRBV11-3 with TRBJ1-3; 8 positions match TRBD1. The CDR3 sequence is 15 residues long. Losses at the gene ends were 5 bases for V and 5 bases for J; bases not matched to a gene: 8. The V gene's germline CDR1 is SGHNT and CDR2 YENEEA.

The CDR3 sequence is CASSFGQRADTQYF. CDR3 coding DNA: TGTGCCAGCAGTTTCGGACAGCGCGCAGATACGCAGTATTTT. The rearrangement links TRBV28 to TRBJ2-3; tentative D call: TRBD1 (6 bases). In germline, CDR1 is MDHEN, CDR2 SYDVKM. V was cut by 3 bases and J by 4 bases, with 11 bases left in between. CDR3 length: 14 residues.

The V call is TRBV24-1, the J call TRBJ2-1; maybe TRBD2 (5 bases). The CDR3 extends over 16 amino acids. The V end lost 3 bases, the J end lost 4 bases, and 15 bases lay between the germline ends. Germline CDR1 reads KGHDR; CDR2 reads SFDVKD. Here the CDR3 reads CATSDRSGAVYNEQFF. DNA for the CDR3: TGTGCCACCAGTGATCGGTCCGGAGCGGTTTACAATGAGCAGTTCTTC.

CDR3 region: CAWSERTDTQYF. CDR3 sequence (DNA): TGTGCCTGGAGTGAAAGGACAGATACGCAGTATTTT. This sequence joins TRBV30 and TRBJ2-3, with D hard to call. The germline CDR1 and CDR2 sequences are GTSNPN and SVGIG (reference sequence). V lost 1 base to trimming and J lost 3 bases, with 5 bases between them. The length of the CDR3 is 12 residues.

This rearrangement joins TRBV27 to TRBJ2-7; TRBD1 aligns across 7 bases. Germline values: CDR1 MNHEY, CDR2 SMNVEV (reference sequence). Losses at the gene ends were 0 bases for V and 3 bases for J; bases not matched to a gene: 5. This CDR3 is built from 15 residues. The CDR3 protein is CASSLSPTGNYEQYF. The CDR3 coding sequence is TGTGCCAGCAGTTTATCCCCGACAGGGAACTACGAGCAGTACTTC.

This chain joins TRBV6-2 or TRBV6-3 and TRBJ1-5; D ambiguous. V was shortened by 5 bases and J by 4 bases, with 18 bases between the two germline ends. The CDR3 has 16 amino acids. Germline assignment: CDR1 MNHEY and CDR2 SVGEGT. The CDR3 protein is CASSNTGSGVNQPQHF. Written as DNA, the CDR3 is TGTGCCAGCAGTAATACGGGGTCTGGGGTTAATCAGCCCCAGCATTTT.

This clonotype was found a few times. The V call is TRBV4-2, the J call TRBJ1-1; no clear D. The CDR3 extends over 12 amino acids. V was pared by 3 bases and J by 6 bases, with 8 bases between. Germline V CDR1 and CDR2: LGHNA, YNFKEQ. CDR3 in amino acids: CASSQLGAEAFF. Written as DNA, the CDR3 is TGTGCCAGCAGCCAGCTCGGGGCTGAAGCTTTCTTT.

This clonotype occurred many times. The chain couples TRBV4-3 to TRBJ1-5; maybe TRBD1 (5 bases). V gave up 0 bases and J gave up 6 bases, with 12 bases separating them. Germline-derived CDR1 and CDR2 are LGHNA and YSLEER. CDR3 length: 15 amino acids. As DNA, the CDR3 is TGCGCCAGCAGCCAAGATATCGGGGACGGTCAGCCCCAGCATTTT. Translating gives CASSQDIGDGQPQHF.

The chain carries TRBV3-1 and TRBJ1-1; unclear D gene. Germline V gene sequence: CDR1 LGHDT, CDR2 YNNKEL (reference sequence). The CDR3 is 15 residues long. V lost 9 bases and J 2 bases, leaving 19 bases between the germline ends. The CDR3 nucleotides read TGTGCCAGGCTTCTAAAGCGACACTCCAACACTGAAGCTTTCTTT. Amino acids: CARLLKRHSNTEAFF.

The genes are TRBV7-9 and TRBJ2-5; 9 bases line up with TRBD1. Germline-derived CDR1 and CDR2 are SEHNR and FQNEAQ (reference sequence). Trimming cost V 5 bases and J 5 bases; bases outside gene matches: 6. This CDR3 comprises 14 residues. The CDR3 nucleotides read TGTGCCAGCAGCAAACAGGGGGCGAGGGAGACCCAGTACTTC. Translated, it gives CASSKQGARETQYF.

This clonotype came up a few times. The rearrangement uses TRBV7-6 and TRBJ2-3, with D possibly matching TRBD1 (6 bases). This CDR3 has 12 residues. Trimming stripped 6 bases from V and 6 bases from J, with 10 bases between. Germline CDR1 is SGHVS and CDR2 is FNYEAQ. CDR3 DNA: TGTGCCAGCAGGACAGGCGGGGATACGCAGTATTTT. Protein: CASRTGGDTQYF.

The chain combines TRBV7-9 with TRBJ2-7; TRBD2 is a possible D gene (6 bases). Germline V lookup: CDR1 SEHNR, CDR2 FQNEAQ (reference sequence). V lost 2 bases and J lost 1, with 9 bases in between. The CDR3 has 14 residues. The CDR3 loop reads CASSLLGTSYEQYF. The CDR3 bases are TGTGCCAGCAGCTTACTAGGGACTTCCTACGAGCAGTACTTC.

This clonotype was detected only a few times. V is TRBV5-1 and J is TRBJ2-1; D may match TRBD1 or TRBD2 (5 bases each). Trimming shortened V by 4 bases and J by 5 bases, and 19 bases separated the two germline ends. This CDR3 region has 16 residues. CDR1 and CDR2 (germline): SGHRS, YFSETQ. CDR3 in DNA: TGCGCCAGCAGCCCCTACCGGGGCCCAGGCGACAATGAGCAGTTCTTC. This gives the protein CASSPYRGPGDNEQFF.

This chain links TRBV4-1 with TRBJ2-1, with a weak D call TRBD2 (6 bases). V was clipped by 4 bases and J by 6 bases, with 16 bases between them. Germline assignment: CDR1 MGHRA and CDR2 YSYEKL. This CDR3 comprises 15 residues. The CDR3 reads CASSLAAGGRNEQFF. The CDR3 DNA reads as TGCGCCAGCAGCCTAGCCGCAGGAGGGCGCAATGAGCAGTTCTTC.

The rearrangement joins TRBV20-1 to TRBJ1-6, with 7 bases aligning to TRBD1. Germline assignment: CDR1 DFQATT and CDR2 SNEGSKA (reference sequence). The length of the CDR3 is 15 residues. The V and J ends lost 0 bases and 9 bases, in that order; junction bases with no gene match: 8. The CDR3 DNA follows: TGCAGTGCTAGAGACGTGACAGGGTCTTTTTCACCCCTCCACTTT. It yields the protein CSARDVTGSFSPLHF.

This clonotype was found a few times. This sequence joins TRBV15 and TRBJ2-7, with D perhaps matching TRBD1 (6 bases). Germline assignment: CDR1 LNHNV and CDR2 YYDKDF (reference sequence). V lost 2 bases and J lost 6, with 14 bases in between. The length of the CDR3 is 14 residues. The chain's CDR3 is CATSRSRTGREQYF. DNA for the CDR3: TGTGCCACCAGCAGATCCCGAACAGGGCGCGAGCAGTACTTC.

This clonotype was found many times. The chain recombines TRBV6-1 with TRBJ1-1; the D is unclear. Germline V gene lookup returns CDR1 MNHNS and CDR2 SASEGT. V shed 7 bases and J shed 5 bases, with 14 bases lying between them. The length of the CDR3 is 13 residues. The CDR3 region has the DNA TGTGCCAGCAATATAACCCCGGGGACTGAAGCTTTCTTT. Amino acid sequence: CASNITPGTEAFF.

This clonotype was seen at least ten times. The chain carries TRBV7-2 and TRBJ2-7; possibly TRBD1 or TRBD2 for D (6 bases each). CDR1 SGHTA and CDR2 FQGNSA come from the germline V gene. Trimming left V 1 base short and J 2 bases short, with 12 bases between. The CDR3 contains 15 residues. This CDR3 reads CASSLDPGGTYEQYV. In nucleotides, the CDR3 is TGTGCCAGCAGCTTAGACCCCGGGGGCACCTACGAGCAGTACGTC.

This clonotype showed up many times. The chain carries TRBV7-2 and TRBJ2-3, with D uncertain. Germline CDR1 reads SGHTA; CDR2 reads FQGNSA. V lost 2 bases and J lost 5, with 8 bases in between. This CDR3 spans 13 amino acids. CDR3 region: CASSLTVRDTQYF. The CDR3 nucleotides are TGTGCCAGCAGCTTAACGGTGCGAGATACGCAGTATTTT.

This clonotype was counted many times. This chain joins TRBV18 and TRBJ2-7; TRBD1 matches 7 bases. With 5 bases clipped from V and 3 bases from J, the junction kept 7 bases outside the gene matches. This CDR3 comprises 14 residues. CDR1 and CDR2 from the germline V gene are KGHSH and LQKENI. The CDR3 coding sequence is TGTGCCAGCTCATATACTACAGGGGACTACGAGCAGTACTTC. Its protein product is CASSYTTGDYEQYF.

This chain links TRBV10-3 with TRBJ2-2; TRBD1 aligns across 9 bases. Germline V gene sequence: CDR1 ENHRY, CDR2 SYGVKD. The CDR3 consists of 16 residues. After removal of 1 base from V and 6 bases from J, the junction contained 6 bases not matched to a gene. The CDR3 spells CAISEYETGGSGELFF. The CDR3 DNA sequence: TGTGCCATCAGTGAGTACGAGACAGGGGGATCCGGGGAGCTGTTTTTT.

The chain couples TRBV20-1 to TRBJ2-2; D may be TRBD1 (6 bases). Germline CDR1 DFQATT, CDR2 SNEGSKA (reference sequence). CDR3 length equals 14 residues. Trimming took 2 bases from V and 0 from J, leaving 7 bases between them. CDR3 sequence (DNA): TGCAGTGCTAGACAGGGGTCGAACACCGGGGAGCTGTTTTTT. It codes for CSARQGSNTGELFF.

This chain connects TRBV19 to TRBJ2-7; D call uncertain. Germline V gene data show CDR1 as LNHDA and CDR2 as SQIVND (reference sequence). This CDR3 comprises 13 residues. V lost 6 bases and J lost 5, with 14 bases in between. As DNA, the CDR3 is TGTGCCAGTAGCCCCAGGTTATGGGACGAGCAGTACGTC. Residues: CASSPRLWDEQYV.

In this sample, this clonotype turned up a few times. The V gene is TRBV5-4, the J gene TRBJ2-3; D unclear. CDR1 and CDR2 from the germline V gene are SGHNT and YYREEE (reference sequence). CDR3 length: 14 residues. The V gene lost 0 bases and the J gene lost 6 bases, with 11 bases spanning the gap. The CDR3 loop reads CASSLVGRRDTQYF. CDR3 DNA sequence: TGTGCCAGCAGCTTGGTCGGGCGCCGGGATACGCAGTATTTT. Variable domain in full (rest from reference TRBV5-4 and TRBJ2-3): ETGVTQSPTHLIKTRGQQVTLRCSSQSGHNTVSWYQQALGQGPQFIFQYYREEENGRGNFPPRFSGLQFPNYSSELNVNALELDDSALYLCASSLVGRRDTQYFGPGTRLTVL.

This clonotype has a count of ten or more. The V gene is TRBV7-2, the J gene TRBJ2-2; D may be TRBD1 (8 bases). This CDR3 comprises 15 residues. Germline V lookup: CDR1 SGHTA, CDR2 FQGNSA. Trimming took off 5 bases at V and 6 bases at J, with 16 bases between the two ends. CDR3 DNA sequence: TGTGCCAGCAGCCCACAGGGGGGGGAAGCCGGGGAGCTGTTTTTT. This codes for CASSPQGGEAGELFF.

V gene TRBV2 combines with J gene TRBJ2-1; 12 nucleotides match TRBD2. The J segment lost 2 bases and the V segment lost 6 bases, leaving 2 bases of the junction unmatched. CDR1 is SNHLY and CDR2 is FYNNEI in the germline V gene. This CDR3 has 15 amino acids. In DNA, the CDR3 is TGTGCCAGCAGGGGACTAGCGGGCGCCTACAATGAGCAGTTCTTC. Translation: CASRGLAGAYNEQFF.

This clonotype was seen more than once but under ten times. CDR3 bases: TGTGCCATCAGTGAGTCGGCTAGTCGTGGCGCCGAGCAGTACTTC. This translates into CAISESASRGAEQYF. The rearrangement links TRBV10-3 to TRBJ2-7; D gene uncertain. Trimming cost V 0 bases and J 6 bases, with 15 bases left between them. Germline CDR1 reads ENHRY; CDR2 reads SYGVKD. The CDR3 loop spans 15 amino acids.